A selection of T cell receptor beta chains follows, all from one sample in a study of radiotherapy plus CTLA-4 blockade in lung cancer. The repertoire was sequenced with immunoSEQ multiplex PCR; TCRdb's copy has only in-frame clones and lacks some. Seen here are roughly 66,000 clones, about 85% observed once, and the top ten hold 4% to 5%. The sample in question was peripheral blood, obtained from a patient treated with radiotherapy plus ipilimumab. Source of these receptors: a human donor with non-small cell lung cancer who had a partial response to radiotherapy plus ipilimumab. The CDR3 runs from the conserved cysteine through the conserved F or W. The order of the fields is V gene, CDR3 protein.

>TRBV7-8
CASSDYGQASTDTQYF
>TRBV6-5
CASRGLAGGGDTQYF
>TRBV28
CASSLMGQSYEQYF
>TRBV25-1
CASSEVDRGHNEKLFF
>TRBV20-1
CSARQGFQQYF
>TRBV6-1
CASSEFEGLETQYF
>TRBV27
CASSSYPQGGHKNIQYF
>TRBV18
CASSPRDSPWEQYF
>TRBV4-1
CASSQGRSGFNEKLFF
>TRBV27
CASRTSGWTYEQYF
>TRBV11-3
CASSYSGDTQYF
>TRBV5-1
CASSLSPSGSLTDTQYF
>TRBV16
CASSQAGRSYEQYF
>TRBV28
CAGSSPLGTKVTNTGELFF